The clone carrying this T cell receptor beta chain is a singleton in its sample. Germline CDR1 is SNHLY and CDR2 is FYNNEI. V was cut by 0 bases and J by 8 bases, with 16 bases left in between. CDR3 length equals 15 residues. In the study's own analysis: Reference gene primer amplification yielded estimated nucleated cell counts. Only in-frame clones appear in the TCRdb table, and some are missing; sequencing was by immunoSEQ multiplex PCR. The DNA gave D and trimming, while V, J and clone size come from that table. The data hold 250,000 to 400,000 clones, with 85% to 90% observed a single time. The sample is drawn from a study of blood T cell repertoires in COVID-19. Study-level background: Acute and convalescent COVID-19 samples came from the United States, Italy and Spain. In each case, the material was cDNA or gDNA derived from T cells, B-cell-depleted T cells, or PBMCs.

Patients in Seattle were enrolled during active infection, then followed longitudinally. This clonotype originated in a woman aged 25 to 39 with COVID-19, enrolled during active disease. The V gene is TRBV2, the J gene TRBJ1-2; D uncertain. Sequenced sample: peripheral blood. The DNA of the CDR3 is TGTGCCAGCAGTGAAGCGAGAGAGGGATTAAGGGGCTACACCTTC. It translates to CASSEAREGLRGYTF.